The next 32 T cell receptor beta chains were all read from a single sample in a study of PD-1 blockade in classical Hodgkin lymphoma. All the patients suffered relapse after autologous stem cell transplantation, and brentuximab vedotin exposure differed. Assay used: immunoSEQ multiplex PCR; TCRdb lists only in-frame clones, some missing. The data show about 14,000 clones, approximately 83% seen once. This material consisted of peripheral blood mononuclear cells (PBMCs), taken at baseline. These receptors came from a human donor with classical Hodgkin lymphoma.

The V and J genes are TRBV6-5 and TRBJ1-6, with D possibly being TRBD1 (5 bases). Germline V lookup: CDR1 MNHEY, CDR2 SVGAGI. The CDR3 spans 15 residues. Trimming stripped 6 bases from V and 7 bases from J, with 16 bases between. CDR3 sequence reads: CASSPGGTSNSPLHF. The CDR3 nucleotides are TGTGCCAGCAGCCCGGGGGGGACGTCGAATTCACCCCTCCACTTT.

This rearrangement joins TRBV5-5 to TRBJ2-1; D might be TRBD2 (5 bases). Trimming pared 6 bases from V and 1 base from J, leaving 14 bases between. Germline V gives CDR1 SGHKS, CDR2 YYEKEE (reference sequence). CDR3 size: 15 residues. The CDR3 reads CASISGGFSYNEQFF. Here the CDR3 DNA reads TGTGCCAGCATCAGCGGCGGGTTTTCCTACAATGAGCAGTTCTTC.

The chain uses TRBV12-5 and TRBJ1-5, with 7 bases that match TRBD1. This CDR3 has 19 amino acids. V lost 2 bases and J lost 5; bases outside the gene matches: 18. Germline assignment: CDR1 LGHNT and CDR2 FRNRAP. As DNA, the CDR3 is TGTGCTAGTGGTTTGTCCCGGGACAGAGGGAGGGGGGCTTATCAGCCCCAGCATTTT. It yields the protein CASGLSRDRGRGAYQPQHF.

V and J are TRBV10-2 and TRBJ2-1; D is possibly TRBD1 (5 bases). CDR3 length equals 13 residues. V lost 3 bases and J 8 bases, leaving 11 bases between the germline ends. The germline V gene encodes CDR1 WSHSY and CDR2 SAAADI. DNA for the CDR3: TGCGCCAGCAGTGACCGGAGCAGGGATGAGCAGTTCTTC. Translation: CASSDRSRDEQFF.

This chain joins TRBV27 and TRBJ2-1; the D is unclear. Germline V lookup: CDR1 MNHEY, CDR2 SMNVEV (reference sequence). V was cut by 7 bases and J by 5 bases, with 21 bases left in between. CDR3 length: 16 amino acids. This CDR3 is CASNYRDRNPHNEQFF. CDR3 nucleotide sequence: TGTGCCAGCAATTACAGAGATCGGAATCCACACAATGAGCAGTTCTTC.

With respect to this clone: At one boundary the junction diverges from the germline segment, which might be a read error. The CDR3 DNA reads as TGTGCCAGCAGCTTAGGGGACCGCGTTAACTTC. Protein sequence: CASSLGDRVNF. The chain links TRBV7-9 to TRBJ1-2; D is perhaps TRBD1 (5 bases). CDR3 length equals 11 residues. From germline, CDR1 is SEHNR and CDR2 FQNEAQ (reference sequence).

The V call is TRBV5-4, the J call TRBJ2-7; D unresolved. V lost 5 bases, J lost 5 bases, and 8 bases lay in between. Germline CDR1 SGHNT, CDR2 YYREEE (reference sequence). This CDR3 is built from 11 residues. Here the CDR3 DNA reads TGTGCCAGCAGTTCCATTGACGAGCAGTACTTC. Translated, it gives CASSSIDEQYF. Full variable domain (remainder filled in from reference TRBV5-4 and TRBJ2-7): ETGVTQSPTHLIKTRGQQVTLRCSSQSGHNTVSWYQQALGQGPQFIFQYYREEENGRGNFPPRFSGLQFPNYSSELNVNALELDDSALYLCASSSIDEQYFGPGTRLTVT.

The CDR3 sequence: CASRVNTEAFF. In DNA form, the CDR3 reads TGTGCCTCGAGAGTGAACACTGAAGCTTTCTTT. This sequence joins TRBV10-3 and TRBJ1-1; D is ambiguous. The CDR3 has 11 residues. V lost 11 bases and J lost 0, with 7 bases in between. Germline CDR1 ENHRY, CDR2 SYGVKD.

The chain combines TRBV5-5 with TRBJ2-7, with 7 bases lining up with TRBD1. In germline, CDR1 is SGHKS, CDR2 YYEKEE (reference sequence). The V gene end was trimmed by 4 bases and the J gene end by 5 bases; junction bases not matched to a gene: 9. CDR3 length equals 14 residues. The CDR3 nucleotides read TGTGCCAGCAGCAGCGGACAGGTGTACGACGAGCAGTACTTC. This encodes CASSSGQVYDEQYF.

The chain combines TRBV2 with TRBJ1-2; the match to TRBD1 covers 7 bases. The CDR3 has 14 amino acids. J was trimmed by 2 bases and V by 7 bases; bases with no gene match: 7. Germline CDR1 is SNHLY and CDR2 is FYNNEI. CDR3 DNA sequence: TGTGCCAGCAAGAAGGGGGGACAGAACTATGGCTACACCTTC. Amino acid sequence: CASKKGGQNYGYTF.

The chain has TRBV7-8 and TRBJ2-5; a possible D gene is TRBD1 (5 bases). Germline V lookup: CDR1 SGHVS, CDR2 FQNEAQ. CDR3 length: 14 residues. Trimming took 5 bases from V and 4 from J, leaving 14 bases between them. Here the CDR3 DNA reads TGTGCCAGCAGCCCGAGACAGAATCTAGAGACCCAGTACTTC. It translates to CASSPRQNLETQYF. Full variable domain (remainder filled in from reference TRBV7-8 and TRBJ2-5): GAGVSQSPRYKVAKRGQDVALRCDPISGHVSLFWYQQALGQGPEFLTYFQNEAQLDKSGLPSDRFFAERPEGSVSTLKIQRTQQEDSAVYLCASSPRQNLETQYFGPGTRLLVL.

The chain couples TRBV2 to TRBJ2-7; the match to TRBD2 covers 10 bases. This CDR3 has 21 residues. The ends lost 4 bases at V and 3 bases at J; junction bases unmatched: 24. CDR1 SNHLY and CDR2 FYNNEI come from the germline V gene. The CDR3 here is CASSGYVSGGAKAKTNYEQYF. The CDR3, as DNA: TGTGCCAGCAGTGGATATGTAAGCGGGGGGGCTAAGGCGAAGACTAACTACGAGCAGTACTTC. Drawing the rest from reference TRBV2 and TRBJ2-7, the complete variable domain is EPEVTQTPSHQVTQMGQEVILRCVPISNHLYFYWYRQILGQKVEFLVSFYNNEISEKSEIFDDQFSVERPDGSNFTLKIRSTKLEDSAMYFCASSGYVSGGAKAKTNYEQYFGPGTRLTVT.

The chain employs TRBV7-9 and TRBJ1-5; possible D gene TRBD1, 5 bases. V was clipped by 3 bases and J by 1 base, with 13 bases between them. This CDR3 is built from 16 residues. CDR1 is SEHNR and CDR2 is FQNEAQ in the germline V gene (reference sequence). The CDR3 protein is CASSLDLPGSNQPQHF. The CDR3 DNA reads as TGTGCCAGCAGCTTGGACCTACCAGGGAGCAATCAGCCCCAGCATTTT.

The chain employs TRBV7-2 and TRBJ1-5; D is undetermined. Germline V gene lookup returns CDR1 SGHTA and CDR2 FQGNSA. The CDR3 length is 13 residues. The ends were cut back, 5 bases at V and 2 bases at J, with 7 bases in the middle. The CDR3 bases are TGTGCCAGCAGCCCGGACGGCAATCAGCCCCAGCATTTT. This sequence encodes CASSPDGNQPQHF.

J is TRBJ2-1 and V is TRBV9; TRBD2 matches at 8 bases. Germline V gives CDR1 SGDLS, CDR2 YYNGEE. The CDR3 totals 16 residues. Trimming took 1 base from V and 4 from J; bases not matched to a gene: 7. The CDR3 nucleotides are TGTGCCAGCAGCGTAACTAGCGGTACCTTTTACAATGAGCAGTTCTTC. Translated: CASSVTSGTFYNEQFF.

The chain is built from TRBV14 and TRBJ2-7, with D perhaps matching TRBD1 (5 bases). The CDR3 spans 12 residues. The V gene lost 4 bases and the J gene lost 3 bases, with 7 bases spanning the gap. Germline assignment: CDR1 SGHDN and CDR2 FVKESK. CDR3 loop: CASSPQGYEQYF. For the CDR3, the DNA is TGTGCCAGCAGCCCTCAGGGCTACGAGCAGTACTTC.

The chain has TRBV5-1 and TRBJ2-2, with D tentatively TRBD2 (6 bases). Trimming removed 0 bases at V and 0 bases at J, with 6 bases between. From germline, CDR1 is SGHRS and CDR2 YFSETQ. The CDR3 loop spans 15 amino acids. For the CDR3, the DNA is TGCGCCAGCAGCTTGGGACTAGCGAACACCGGGGAGCTGTTTTTT. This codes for CASSLGLANTGELFF.

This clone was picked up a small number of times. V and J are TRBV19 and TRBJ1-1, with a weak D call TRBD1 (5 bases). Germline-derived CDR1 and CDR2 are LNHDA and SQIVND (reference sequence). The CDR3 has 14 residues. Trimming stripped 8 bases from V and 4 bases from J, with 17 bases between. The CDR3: CASSPRVSGTEAFF. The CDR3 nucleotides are TGTGCCAGTTCCCCCAGGGTATCGGGCACTGAAGCTTTCTTT.

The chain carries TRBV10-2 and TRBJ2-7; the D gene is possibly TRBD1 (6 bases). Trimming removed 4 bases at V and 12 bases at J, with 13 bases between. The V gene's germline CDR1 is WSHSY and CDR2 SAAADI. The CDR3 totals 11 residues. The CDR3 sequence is CASSGRDTGYF. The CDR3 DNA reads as TGCGCCAGCAGTGGCCGGGACACGGGGTACTTC.

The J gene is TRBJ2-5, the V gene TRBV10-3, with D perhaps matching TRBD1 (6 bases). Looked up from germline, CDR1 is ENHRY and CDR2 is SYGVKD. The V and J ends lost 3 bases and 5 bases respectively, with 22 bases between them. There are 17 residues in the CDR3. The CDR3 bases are TGTGCCATCAGTGAACTGTATCTACAGGGCGTCCCCGAGACCCAGTACTTC. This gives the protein CAISELYLQGVPETQYF.

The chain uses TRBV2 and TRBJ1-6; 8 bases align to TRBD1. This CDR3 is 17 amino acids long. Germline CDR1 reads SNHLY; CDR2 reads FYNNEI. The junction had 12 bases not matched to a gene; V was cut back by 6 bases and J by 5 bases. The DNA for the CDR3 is TGTGCCAGCAGGGACAGGGCAGGGCCGAACAATAATTCACCCCTCCACTTT. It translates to CASRDRAGPNNNSPLHF. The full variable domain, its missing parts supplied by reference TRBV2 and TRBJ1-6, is EPEVTQTPSHQVTQMGQEVILRCVPISNHLYFYWYRQILGQKVEFLVSFYNNEISEKSEIFDDQFSVERPDGSNFTLKIRSTKLEDSAMYFCASRDRAGPNNNSPLHFGNGTRLTVT.

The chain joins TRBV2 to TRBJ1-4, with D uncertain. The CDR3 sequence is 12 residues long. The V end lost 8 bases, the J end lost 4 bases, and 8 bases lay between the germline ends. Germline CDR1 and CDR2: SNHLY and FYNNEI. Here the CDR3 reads CASSGVNEKLFF. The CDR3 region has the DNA TGTGCCAGCTCAGGAGTTAATGAAAAACTGTTTTTT.

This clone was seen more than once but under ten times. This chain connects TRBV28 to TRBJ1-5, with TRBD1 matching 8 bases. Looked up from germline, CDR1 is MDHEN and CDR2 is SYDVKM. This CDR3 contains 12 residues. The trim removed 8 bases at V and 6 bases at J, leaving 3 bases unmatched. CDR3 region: CASRQGRQPQHF. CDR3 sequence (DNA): TGTGCCAGCCGACAGGGGCGTCAGCCCCAGCATTTT.

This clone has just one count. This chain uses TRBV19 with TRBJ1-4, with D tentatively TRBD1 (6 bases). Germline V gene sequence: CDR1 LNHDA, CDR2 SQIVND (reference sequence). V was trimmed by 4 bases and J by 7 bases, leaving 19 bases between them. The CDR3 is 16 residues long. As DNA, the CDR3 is TGTGCCAGTAGTACCAAGGGGGGGGGCGCCGGTGAAAAACTGTTTTTT. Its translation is CASSTKGGGAGEKLFF.

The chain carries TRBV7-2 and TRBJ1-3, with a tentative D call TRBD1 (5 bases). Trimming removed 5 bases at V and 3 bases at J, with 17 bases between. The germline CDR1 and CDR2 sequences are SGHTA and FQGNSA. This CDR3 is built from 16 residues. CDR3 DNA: TGTGCCAGCAGCCCGTGGCAGGGATTAGGTGGAAACACCATATATTTT. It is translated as CASSPWQGLGGNTIYF.

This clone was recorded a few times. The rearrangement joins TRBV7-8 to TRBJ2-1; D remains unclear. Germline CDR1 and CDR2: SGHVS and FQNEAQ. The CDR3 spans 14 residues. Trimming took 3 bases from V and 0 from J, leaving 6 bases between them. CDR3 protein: CASSFQPSYNEQFF. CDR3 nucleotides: TGTGCCAGCAGCTTTCAGCCCTCCTACAATGAGCAGTTCTTC.

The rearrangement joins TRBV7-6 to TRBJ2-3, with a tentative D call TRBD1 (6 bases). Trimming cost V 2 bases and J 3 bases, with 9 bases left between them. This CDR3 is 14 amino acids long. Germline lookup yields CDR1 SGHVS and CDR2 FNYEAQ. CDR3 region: CASSLLDRTDTQYF. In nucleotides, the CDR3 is TGTGCCAGCAGCTTATTAGACAGGACAGATACGCAGTATTTT.

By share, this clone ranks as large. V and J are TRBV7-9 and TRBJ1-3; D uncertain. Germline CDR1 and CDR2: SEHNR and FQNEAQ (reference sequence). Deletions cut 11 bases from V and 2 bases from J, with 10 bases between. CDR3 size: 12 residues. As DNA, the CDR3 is TGTGCCGTTCGGAATGCTGGAAACACCATATATTTT. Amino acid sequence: CAVRNAGNTIYF.

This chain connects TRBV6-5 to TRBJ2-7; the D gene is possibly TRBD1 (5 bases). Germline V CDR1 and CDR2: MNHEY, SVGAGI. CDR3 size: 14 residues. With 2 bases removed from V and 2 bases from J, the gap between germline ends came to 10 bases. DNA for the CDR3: TGTGCCAGCAGTTACGGGGCAGCTACCTACGAGCAGTACTTC. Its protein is CASSYGAATYEQYF.

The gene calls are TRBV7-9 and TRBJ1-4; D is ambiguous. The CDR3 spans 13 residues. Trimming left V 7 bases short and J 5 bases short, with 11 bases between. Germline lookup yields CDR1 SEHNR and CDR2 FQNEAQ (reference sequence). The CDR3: CASTRARNEKLFF. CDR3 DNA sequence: TGTGCCAGCACTAGGGCTAGAAATGAAAAACTGTTTTTT.

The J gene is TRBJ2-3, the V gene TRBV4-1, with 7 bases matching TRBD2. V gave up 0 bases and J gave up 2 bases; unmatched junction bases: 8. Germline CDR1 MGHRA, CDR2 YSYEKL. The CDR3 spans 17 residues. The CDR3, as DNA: TGCGCCAGCAGCCAAGAGATCCCGGGGGGAATCACAGATACGCAGTATTTT. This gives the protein CASSQEIPGGITDTQYF.

Written as DNA, the CDR3 is TGTGCCAGCAGTCCCCGGGACAGGGGAGCAGATACGCAGTATTTT. It specifies CASSPRDRGADTQYF. The chain links TRBV27 to TRBJ2-3; 10 bases are a match to TRBD1. V dropped 5 bases and J dropped 4; count of bases not matched to a gene: 6. The CDR3 loop spans 15 amino acids. Germline CDR1 and CDR2: MNHEY and SMNVEV (reference sequence).